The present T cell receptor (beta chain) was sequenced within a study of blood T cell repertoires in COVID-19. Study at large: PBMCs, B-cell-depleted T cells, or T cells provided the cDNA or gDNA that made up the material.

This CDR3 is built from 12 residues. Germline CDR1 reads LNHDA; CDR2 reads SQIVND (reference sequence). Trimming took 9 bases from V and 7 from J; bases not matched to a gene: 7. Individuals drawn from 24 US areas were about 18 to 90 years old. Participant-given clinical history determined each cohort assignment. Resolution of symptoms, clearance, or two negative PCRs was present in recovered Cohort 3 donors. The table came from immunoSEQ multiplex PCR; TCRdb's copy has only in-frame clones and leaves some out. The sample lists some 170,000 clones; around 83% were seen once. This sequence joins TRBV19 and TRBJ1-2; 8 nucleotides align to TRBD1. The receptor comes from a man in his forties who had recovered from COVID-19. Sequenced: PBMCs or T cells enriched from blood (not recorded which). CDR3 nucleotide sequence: TGTGCCAGCAGGGGGCAAAGTGGTGGCTACACCTTC. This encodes CASRGQSGGYTF.